A single sample gave rise to the 8 T cell receptor beta chains below, sequenced in a study of technical replicates of blood from a handful of donors. Repertoires were generated with immunoSEQ multiplex PCR, while TCRdb's copy carries only in-frame clones and drops some. The sample lists about 76,000 clones, approximately 86% seen once, with roughly 4.5% in the top ten. Sequencing was performed on PBMCs. The receptor set was obtained from a human donor in good health. Some clones in this sample may be carry-over from other donors' samples.

This clone was recorded a few times. The chain links TRBV12-2 to TRBJ2-7; no DNA check was done on the table's D call, TRBD2. TRBV12-2 is termed a pseudogene. The CDR3 spans 15 residues. The CDR3 region is CASRLEAGLSYEQYF. The CDR3 region has the DNA TGTGCAAGTCGCTTAGAGGCGGGACTTTCCTACGAGCAGTACTTC.

The chain recombines TRBV29-1 with TRBJ1-2, with 7 nucleotides matching TRBD1. The ends lost 6 bases at V and 6 bases at J; junction bases unmatched: 7. Looked up from germline, CDR1 is SQVTM and CDR2 is ANQGSEA. The CDR3 loop spans 12 amino acids. The CDR3 reads CSVDREVDGYTF. The DNA of the CDR3 is TGCAGCGTAGACAGGGAGGTAGATGGCTACACCTTC.

This clone turned up a few times. This chain connects TRBV7-9 to TRBJ2-7; 8 positions match TRBD1. Germline CDR1 reads SEHNR; CDR2 reads FQNEAQ (reference sequence). CDR3 length: 14 residues. Trimming cost V 3 bases and J 6 bases; bases outside gene matches: 7. CDR3 amino acids: CASSFEGQVPEQYF. The CDR3 DNA follows: TGTGCCAGCAGCTTCGAGGGACAGGTTCCCGAGCAGTACTTC.

This chain uses TRBV6-5 with TRBJ2-3, with 7 bases that match TRBD2. V lost 6 bases, J lost 1 base, and 4 bases stayed unmatched. CDR3 length: 14 residues. Germline CDR1 MNHEY, CDR2 SVGAGI. The CDR3 loop is CASSPSGGTDTQYF. DNA of the CDR3: TGTGCCAGCAGCCCCAGCGGGGGCACAGATACGCAGTATTTT.

V usage is TRBV5-6 and J usage is TRBJ2-7, with D perhaps TRBD1 (5 bases). Trimming shortened V by 0 bases and J by 0 bases, and 13 bases separated the two germline ends. Germline loops: CDR1 SGHDT, CDR2 YYEEEE. CDR3 length: 16 amino acids. The CDR3 region has the DNA TGTGCCAGCAGCTTGGATGGGGCAGGTAGCTCCTACGAGCAGTACTTC. This codes for CASSLDGAGSSYEQYF.

The chain carries TRBV30 and TRBJ1-3; D is unclear. The V end lost 7 bases, the J end lost 4 bases, and 20 bases lay between the germline ends. This CDR3 contains 15 residues. Looked up from germline, CDR1 is GTSNPN and CDR2 is SVGIG (reference sequence). The chain's CDR3 is CASLRGDFMGNTIYF. CDR3 nucleotides: TGTGCCTCCCTTCGGGGAGACTTTATGGGAAACACCATATATTTT.

Regarding this clone: Its ends do not fully match the called genes, so a read error is possible. The chain uses TRBV19 and TRBJ2-2, with TRBD2 matching over 9 bases. The CDR3 contains 16 residues. The germline gives CDR1 LNHDA, CDR2 SQIVND (reference sequence). The CDR3 loop is CASSIVGAGGTGEPFF. CDR3 DNA: TGTGCCAGTAGTATAGTAGGAGCGGGAGGAACCGGGGAGCCGTTTTTT.

The chain has TRBV4-3 and TRBJ1-6; tentative D call: TRBD1 (5 bases). The V gene lost 3 bases and the J gene lost 3 bases, with 12 bases spanning the gap. Germline V CDR1 and CDR2: LGHNA, YSLEER. The CDR3 runs 16 residues. The CDR3 coding sequence is TGCGCCAGCAGCCAGCAGGGTGAGTTCTATAATTCACCCCTCCACTTT. Translated: CASSQQGEFYNSPLHF.